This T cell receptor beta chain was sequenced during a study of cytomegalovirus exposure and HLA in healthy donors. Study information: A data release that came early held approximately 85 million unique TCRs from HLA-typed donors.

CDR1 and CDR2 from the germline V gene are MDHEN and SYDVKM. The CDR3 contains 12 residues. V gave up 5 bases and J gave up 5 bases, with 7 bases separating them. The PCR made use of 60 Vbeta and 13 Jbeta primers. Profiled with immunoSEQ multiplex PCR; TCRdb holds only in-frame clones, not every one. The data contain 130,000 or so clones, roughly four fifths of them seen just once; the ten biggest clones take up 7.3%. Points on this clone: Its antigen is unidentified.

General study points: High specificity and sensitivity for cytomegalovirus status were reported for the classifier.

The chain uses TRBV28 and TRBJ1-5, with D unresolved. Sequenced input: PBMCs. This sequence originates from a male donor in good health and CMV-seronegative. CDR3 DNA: TGTGCCAGCAGTGCTTACTATCAGCCCCAGCATTTT. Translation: CASSAYYQPQHF.